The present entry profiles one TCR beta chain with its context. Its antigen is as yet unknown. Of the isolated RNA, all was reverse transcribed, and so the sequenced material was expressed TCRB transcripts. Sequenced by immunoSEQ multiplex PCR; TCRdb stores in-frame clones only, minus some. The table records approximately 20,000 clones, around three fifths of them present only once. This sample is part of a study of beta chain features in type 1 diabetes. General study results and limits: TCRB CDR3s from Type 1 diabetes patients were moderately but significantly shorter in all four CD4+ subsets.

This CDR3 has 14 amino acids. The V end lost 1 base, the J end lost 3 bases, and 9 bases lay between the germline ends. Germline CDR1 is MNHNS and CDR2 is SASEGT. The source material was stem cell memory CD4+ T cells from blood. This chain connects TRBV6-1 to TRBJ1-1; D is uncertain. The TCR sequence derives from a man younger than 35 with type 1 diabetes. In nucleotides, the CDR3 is TGTGCCAGCAGTGAAGTGAGGGTGGACACTGAAGCTTTCTTT. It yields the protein CASSEVRVDTEAFF.